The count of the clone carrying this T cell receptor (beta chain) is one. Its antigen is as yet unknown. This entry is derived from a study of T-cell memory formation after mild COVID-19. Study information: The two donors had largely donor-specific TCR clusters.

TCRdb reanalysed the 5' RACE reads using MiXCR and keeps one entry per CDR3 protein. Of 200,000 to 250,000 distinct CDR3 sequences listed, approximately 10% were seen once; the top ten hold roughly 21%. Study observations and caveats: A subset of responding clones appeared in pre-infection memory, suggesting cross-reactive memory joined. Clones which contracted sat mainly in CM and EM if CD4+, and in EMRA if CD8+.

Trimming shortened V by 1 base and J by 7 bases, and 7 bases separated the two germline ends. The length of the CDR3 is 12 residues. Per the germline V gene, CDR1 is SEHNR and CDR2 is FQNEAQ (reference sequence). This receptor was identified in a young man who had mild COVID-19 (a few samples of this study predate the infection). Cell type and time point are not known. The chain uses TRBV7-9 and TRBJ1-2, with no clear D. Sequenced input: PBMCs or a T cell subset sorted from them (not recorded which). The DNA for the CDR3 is TGTGCCAGCAGCTTAGAGGCGACTGGCTACACCTTC. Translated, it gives CASSLEATGYTF. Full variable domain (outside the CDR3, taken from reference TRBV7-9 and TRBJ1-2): DTGVSQNPRHKITKRGQNVTFRCDPISEHNRLYWYRQTLGQGPEFLTYFQNEAQLEKSRLLSDRFSAERPKGSFSTLEIQRTEQGDSAMYLCASSLEATGYTFGSGTRLTVV.